The 5 T cell receptor beta chains presented below share a single source sample, sequenced in a study of radiotherapy plus CTLA-4 blockade in lung cancer. Clones were sequenced by immunoSEQ multiplex PCR, and TCRdb holds only the in-frame ones, with some missing. Of about 120,000 clones detected, around 90% appear once; the ten largest clones hold approximately 7.2%. Sample: peripheral blood, taken from a patient treated with radiotherapy plus ipilimumab. Receptor source: a human donor with non-small cell lung cancer that progressed on radiotherapy plus ipilimumab.

In regard to this clone: In the same sample, other DNA sequences code for this CDR3. V usage is TRBV7-3 and J usage is TRBJ1-1; no reliable D call. This CDR3 contains 13 residues. Trimming took off 2 bases at V and 1 base at J, with 5 bases between the two ends. Germline V gives CDR1 SGHTA, CDR2 FQGTGA. The CDR3 region is CASSLGRNTEAFF. Here the CDR3 DNA reads TGTGCCAGCAGCTTAGGCAGGAACACTGAAGCTTTCTTT.

The CDR3 sequence: CASSTTGTFYNEQFF. The CDR3 DNA is TGCGCCAGCAGCACTACCGGGACTTTTTACAATGAGCAGTTCTTC. The chain combines TRBV5-1 with TRBJ2-1, with D possibly TRBD2 on 6 matching bases. Germline V gene data show CDR1 as SGHRS and CDR2 as YFSETQ. V lost 4 bases to trimming and J lost 4 bases, with 15 bases between them. CDR3 size: 15 residues. The full variable domain, in which reference TRBV5-1 and TRBJ2-1 provide the parts outside the CDR3, is KAGVTQTPRYLIKTRGQQVTLSCSPISGHRSVSWYQQTPGQGLQFLFEYFSETQRNKGNFPGRFSGRQFSNSRSEMNVSTLELGDSALYLCASSTTGTFYNEQFFGPGTRLTVL.

This clone was seen only once. The gene calls are TRBV4-1 and TRBJ1-5; a weak D match, TRBD1 (5 bases). In germline, CDR1 is MGHRA, CDR2 YSYEKL. V lost 4 bases and J 2 bases, leaving 18 bases between the germline ends. CDR3 length equals 17 residues. This CDR3 reads CASSRDRDFAGNQPQHF. CDR3 DNA sequence: TGCGCCAGCAGCCGGGACCGCGACTTTGCGGGCAATCAGCCCCAGCATTTT.

As DNA, the CDR3 is TGTGCCTGGAGTGTAATAACCGACAGGGGTTCAAAAGTGAACACTGAAGCTTTCTTT. This sequence encodes CAWSVITDRGSKVNTEAFF. The chain links TRBV30 to TRBJ1-1; 8 bases are a match to TRBD1. The CDR3 contains 19 residues. Germline lookup yields CDR1 GTSNPN and CDR2 SVGIG (reference sequence). The V and J ends lost 0 bases and 0 bases, in that order; junction bases with no gene match: 15.

The J gene is TRBJ2-1, the V gene TRBV7-2; the D is unclear. Between the trimmed V and J ends, which lost 5 bases and 14 bases, there was a span of 13 bases. Germline CDR1 SGHTA, CDR2 FQGNSA. The CDR3 covers 11 residues. Here the CDR3 DNA reads TGTGCCAGCAGCCCCGGCCCGGGCAAGTTCTTC. This translates into CASSPGPGKFF. Full variable domain (outside the CDR3, taken from reference TRBV7-2 and TRBJ2-1): GAGVSQSPSNKVTEKGKDVELRCDPISGHTALYWYRQSLGQGLEFLIYFQGNSAPDKSGLPSDRFSAERTGGSVSTLTIQRTQQEDSAVYLCASSPGPGKFFGPGTRLTVL.